The 27 T cell receptor beta chains in this list originate from one sample, sequenced in a study of CD8+ T cells in alopecia areata. cDNA prepared by RNA extraction and subsequent reverse transcription served as the template for sequencing. The method was immunoSEQ multiplex PCR; TCRdb's version includes in-frame clones alone and lacks a portion of them. The sample carries 140,000 to 150,000 clones, 87% recorded once. Sample: CD8+ T cells sorted from blood, taken at week 0. The receptors were gathered from a human donor with alopecia areata.

This clone was counted only a few times. The chain has TRBV7-9 and TRBJ1-4, with D unresolved. Trimming cost V 5 bases and J 2 bases, with 15 bases left between them. This CDR3 is built from 16 residues. Germline V CDR1 and CDR2: SEHNR, FQNEAQ (reference sequence). The CDR3 is CASSHSRDATNEKLFF. Written as DNA, the CDR3 is TGTGCCAGCAGCCACTCGAGGGATGCCACTAATGAAAAACTGTTTTTT.

The chain combines TRBV6-1 with TRBJ1-1; D remains unclear. V shed 3 bases and J shed 11 bases, with 7 bases lying between them. The length of the CDR3 is 10 residues. Germline lookup yields CDR1 MNHNS and CDR2 SASEGT. The CDR3 bases are TGTGCCAGCAGTGATTATAAGGCTTTCTTT. Translating it yields CASSDYKAFF.

J is TRBJ2-2 and V is TRBV29-1; D uncertain. Trimming removed 3 bases at V and 3 bases at J, with 5 bases between. From germline, CDR1 is SQVTM and CDR2 ANQGSEA. This CDR3 is built from 12 residues. The CDR3 DNA sequence: TGCAGCGTTGATATTGACACCGGGGAGCTGTTTTTT. This encodes CSVDIDTGELFF.

The chain joins TRBV29-1 to TRBJ2-2, with D hard to call. The CDR3 totals 13 residues. CDR1 and CDR2 (germline): SQVTM, ANQGSEA. Trimming took off 3 bases at V and 1 base at J, with 6 bases between the two ends. CDR3 region: CSVEPGNTGELFF. As DNA, the CDR3 is TGCAGCGTTGAGCCGGGGAACACCGGGGAGCTGTTTTTT.

This clone has only one observation. This chain uses TRBV7-9 with TRBJ2-4; TRBD1 is a possible D gene (7 bases). Germline CDR1 and CDR2: SEHNR and FQNEAQ (reference sequence). The CDR3 sequence is 15 residues long. V was trimmed by 5 bases and J by 2 bases, leaving 13 bases between them. CDR3 residues: CASSPPGGTKNIQYF. CDR3 DNA: TGTGCCAGCAGCCCCCCAGGGGGGACCAAAAACATTCAGTACTTC.

The chain recombines TRBV29-1 with TRBJ2-5; 8 bases are a match to TRBD1. The CDR3 covers 13 residues. Germline V gene data show CDR1 as SQVTM and CDR2 as ANQGSEA. V trimming: 6 bases; J trimming: 1 base; junction bases outside the gene matches: 4. The CDR3 coding sequence is TGCAGCGTCGTGACAGGGGTCCAAGAGACCCAGTACTTC. Residues: CSVVTGVQETQYF.

This clone has a single count. The chain recombines TRBV10-3 with TRBJ2-3, with a weak D call TRBD2 (6 bases). The CDR3 extends over 15 amino acids. Deletions cut 0 bases from V and 5 bases from J, with 12 bases between. CDR1 is ENHRY, CDR2 SYGVKD, per germline. Here the CDR3 reads CAISESQRAGDTQYF. CDR3 nucleotide sequence: TGTGCCATCAGTGAGTCGCAGCGGGCGGGAGATACGCAGTATTTT.

CDR3 region: CASSESQGDTGELFF. CDR3 sequence (DNA): TGTGCCAGCAGTGAGTCACAGGGGGACACCGGGGAGCTGTTTTTT. The rearrangement joins TRBV6-1 to TRBJ2-2; 8 bases are shared with TRBD1. Germline lookup yields CDR1 MNHNS and CDR2 SASEGT. This CDR3 contains 15 residues. V was clipped by 3 bases and J by 3 bases; unmatched bases: 3.

This clone was counted a single time. The chain carries TRBV9 and TRBJ2-1, with 7 bases that match TRBD2. V shed 2 bases and J 4 bases; nucleotides not matched to a gene: 3. The CDR3 loop spans 14 amino acids. Germline lookup yields CDR1 SGDLS and CDR2 YYNGEE. The CDR3 protein is CASSVVAGYNEQFF. The CDR3 DNA follows: TGTGCCAGCAGCGTGGTAGCGGGTTACAATGAGCAGTTCTTC.

The chain carries TRBV4-1 and TRBJ2-2; possibly TRBD2 for D (6 bases). The CDR3 length is 12 residues. Deletions cut 7 bases from V and 4 bases from J, with 7 bases between. Germline lookup yields CDR1 MGHRA and CDR2 YSYEKL. In DNA, the CDR3 is TGCGCCAGCATGGGGGGCACCGGGGAGCTGTTTTTT. Amino acids: CASMGGTGELFF.

The chain recombines TRBV5-4 with TRBJ2-3; 10 nucleotides agree with TRBD2. The ends lost 5 bases at V and 3 bases at J; junction bases unmatched: 6. The germline gives CDR1 SGHNT, CDR2 YYREEE (reference sequence). This CDR3 comprises 15 residues. The CDR3 sequence: CASSQILAGTDTQYF. For the CDR3, the DNA is TGTGCCAGCAGTCAAATACTAGCGGGAACAGATACGCAGTATTTT.

The chain links TRBV29-1 to TRBJ2-1, with 9 bases identical to TRBD1. The CDR3 has 14 amino acids. Germline lookup yields CDR1 SQVTM and CDR2 ANQGSEA. The junction had 1 base not matched to a gene; V was cut back by 1 base and J by 3 bases. The CDR3 is CSVEGGQGYNEQFF. The CDR3 coding sequence is TGCAGCGTTGAAGGGGGACAGGGCTACAATGAGCAGTTCTTC.

The chain recombines TRBV11-2 with TRBJ2-7; 14 bases are a match to TRBD2. Trimming cost V 3 bases and J 4 bases; bases outside gene matches: 14. Germline lookup yields CDR1 SGHAT and CDR2 FQNNGV. This CDR3 comprises 19 residues. CDR3: CASSFDNEGLAGVPYEQYF. The DNA for the CDR3 is TGTGCCAGCAGCTTCGACAACGAGGGACTAGCGGGGGTTCCATACGAGCAGTACTTC. Combining the CDR3 with reference TRBV11-2 and TRBJ2-7 gives the whole variable domain EAGVAQSPRYKIIEKRQSVAFWCNPISGHATLYWYQQILGQGPKLLIQFQNNGVVDDSQLPKDRFSAERLKGVDSTLKIQPAKLEDSAVYLCASSFDNEGLAGVPYEQYFGPGTRLTVT.

The chain carries TRBV29-1 and TRBJ1-2; 8 bases map to TRBD1. The trim removed 6 bases at V and 7 bases at J, leaving 13 bases unmatched. This CDR3 contains 14 residues. The germline V gene encodes CDR1 SQVTM and CDR2 ANQGSEA. The CDR3 protein is CSVAGTGITVGYTF. In DNA form, the CDR3 reads TGCAGCGTCGCCGGGACAGGAATAACTGTTGGCTACACCTTC.

This clone was observed a single time. This CDR3 reads CASSLGSMNTEAFF. For the CDR3, the DNA is TGTGCCAGCAGTTTGGGCTCCATGAACACTGAAGCTTTCTTT. The chain uses TRBV28 and TRBJ1-1; D call uncertain. Germline lookup yields CDR1 MDHEN and CDR2 SYDVKM. The CDR3 consists of 14 residues. Deletions cut 3 bases from V and 0 bases from J, with 8 bases between. The full variable domain, rest sourced from reference TRBV28 and TRBJ1-1, is DVKVTQSSRYLVKRTGEKVFLECVQDMDHENMFWYRQDPGLGLRLIYFSYDVKMKEKGDIPEGYSVSREKKERFSLILESASTNQTSMYLCASSLGSMNTEAFFGQGTRLTVV.

The chain uses TRBV29-1 and TRBJ2-2; D unresolved. Per germline, CDR1 SQVTM and CDR2 ANQGSEA. This CDR3 is 15 amino acids long. V shed 7 bases and J shed 0 bases, with 15 bases lying between them. CDR3 nucleotide sequence: TGCAGCGCTAAGGGCAGCCTACCGAACACCGGGGAGCTGTTTTTT. Residues: CSAKGSLPNTGELFF.

The chain has TRBV2 and TRBJ2-2, with 9 bases identical to TRBD1. The CDR3 length is 15 residues. The V gene end was trimmed by 5 bases and the J gene end by 5 bases; junction bases not matched to a gene: 6. Germline V lookup: CDR1 SNHLY, CDR2 FYNNEI. CDR3 protein: CASSTGQGGTGELFF. The CDR3 region has the DNA TGTGCCAGCAGTACGGGACAGGGAGGAACCGGGGAGCTGTTTTTT.

This rearrangement joins TRBV30 to TRBJ1-1, with a tentative D call TRBD1 (5 bases). The CDR3 has 13 residues. Germline CDR1 GTSNPN, CDR2 SVGIG (reference sequence). V lost 4 bases and J lost 0, with 9 bases in between. The CDR3 DNA reads as TGTGCCTGGATGCAGGGAATGAACACTGAAGCTTTCTTT. As protein: CAWMQGMNTEAFF.

This clone was detected only a few times. This sequence joins TRBV12-5 and TRBJ1-2; unclear D gene. The CDR3 is made up of 13 amino acids. Trimming took off 5 bases at V and 6 bases at J, with 13 bases between the two ends. CDR1 is LGHNT and CDR2 is FRNRAP in the germline V gene. CDR3 nucleotides: TGTGCTAGTGGTCGAGAGACGTGGGATGGCTACACCTTC. Its translation: CASGRETWDGYTF.

J is TRBJ1-1 and V is TRBV13, with D possibly being TRBD1 (6 bases). Germline CDR1 is PRHDT and CDR2 is FYEKMQ (reference sequence). This CDR3 is built from 14 residues. V was cut by 1 base and J by 4 bases, with 10 bases left in between. CDR3 bases: TGTGCCAGCAGCTTAGAAGGGGGGATCACTGAAGCTTTCTTT. Its translation is CASSLEGGITEAFF. Full variable domain (rest looked up from reference TRBV13 and TRBJ1-1): AAGVIQSPRHLIKEKRETATLKCYPIPRHDTVYWYQQGPGQDPQFLISFYEKMQSDKGSIPDRFSAQQFSDYHSELNMSSLELGDSALYFCASSLEGGITEAFFGQGTRLTVV.

The V and J genes are TRBV29-1 and TRBJ2-7; TRBD1 agrees at 7 bases. With 3 bases clipped from V and 2 bases from J, the junction kept 16 bases outside the gene matches. The V gene's germline CDR1 is SQVTM and CDR2 ANQGSEA. CDR3 size: 17 residues. CDR3 sequence: CSVEIVSGQQDPYEQYF. The DNA for the CDR3 is TGCAGCGTTGAGATCGTCTCGGGACAGCAAGACCCCTACGAGCAGTACTTC.

This chain connects TRBV19 to TRBJ1-2; 8 bases map to TRBD1. CDR1 and CDR2 from the germline V gene are LNHDA and SQIVND (reference sequence). This CDR3 has 12 amino acids. Unmatched junction bases numbered 4, after V lost 10 bases and J lost 3 bases. DNA for the CDR3: TGTGCCACCCAGGGGGCACACTATGGCTACACCTTC. Translating it yields CATQGAHYGYTF.

J is TRBJ2-5 and V is TRBV5-1; D may be TRBD2 (6 bases). The CDR3 is 15 amino acids. Trimming pared 2 bases from V and 2 bases from J, leaving 13 bases between. From germline, CDR1 is SGHRS and CDR2 YFSETQ. CDR3 coding DNA: TGCGCCAGCAGCTTTGGGGTAGCGGAACAAGAGACCCAGTACTTC. It translates to CASSFGVAEQETQYF. The whole variable domain, remainder taken from reference TRBV5-1 and TRBJ2-5, is KAGVTQTPRYLIKTRGQQVTLSCSPISGHRSVSWYQQTPGQGLQFLFEYFSETQRNKGNFPGRFSGRQFSNSRSEMNVSTLELGDSALYLCASSFGVAEQETQYFGPGTRLLVL.

This clone has a single count. The chain is built from TRBV5-5 and TRBJ2-1; D is uncertain. The CDR3 covers 13 residues. In germline, CDR1 is SGHKS, CDR2 YYEKEE (reference sequence). Trimming pared 2 bases from V and 4 bases from J, leaving 7 bases between. CDR3 residues: CASSLSRYNEQFF. Here the CDR3 DNA reads TGTGCCAGCAGCTTAAGTCGGTACAATGAGCAGTTCTTC.

This clone was detected only once. DNA of the CDR3: TGCAGCGTTGAAGATCAGGACCGCCACAATGAGCAGTTCTTC. Amino acid sequence: CSVEDQDRHNEQFF. The J gene is TRBJ2-1, the V gene TRBV29-1; no clear D. The V and J ends lost 0 bases and 5 bases respectively, with 11 bases between them. CDR1 is SQVTM and CDR2 is ANQGSEA in the germline V gene. The CDR3 runs 14 residues.

The rearrangement uses TRBV7-9 and TRBJ2-5, with 7 bases identical to TRBD2. This CDR3 spans 15 amino acids. Germline assignment: CDR1 SEHNR and CDR2 FQNEAQ (reference sequence). Trimming cost V 4 bases and J 5 bases; bases outside gene matches: 10. CDR3 protein: CASSSLSGDDETQYF. The CDR3 region has the DNA TGTGCCAGCAGCTCCCTCAGCGGGGACGATGAGACCCAGTACTTC.

The chain employs TRBV19 and TRBJ2-7; D possibly corresponds to TRBD1 (6 bases). The CDR3 runs 14 residues. The V gene's germline CDR1 is LNHDA and CDR2 SQIVND (reference sequence). Trimming pared 5 bases from V and 3 bases from J, leaving 14 bases between. The CDR3: CASSVPGTLYEQYF. CDR3 DNA: TGTGCCAGTAGTGTCCCGGGGACACTCTACGAGCAGTACTTC.